This T cell receptor beta chain derives from a study of blood T cell repertoires in COVID-19. Study overall: Acute and convalescent COVID-19 specimens originated in the United States, Italy and Spain. Sources were T cells, B-cell-depleted T cells, or PBMCs; the material itself was cDNA or gDNA.

Study processing details: Scientists estimated how many nucleated cells there were by amplifying reference gene primers. Sequencing was performed with immunoSEQ multiplex PCR; in TCRdb, only in-frame clones are kept and a portion is missing. That table gives V, J and clone size, and the DNA gave D and trimming. The data hold approximately 20,000 clones, with approximately 85% observed a single time. This CDR3 has 14 residues. The germline V and J ends were trimmed by 0 bases and 5 bases, with 11 bases remaining between them. Per germline, CDR1 SGDLS and CDR2 YYNGEE. The source of this sequence is a human donor with active COVID-19. The donor label of this sample is uncertain. J is TRBJ2-5 and V is TRBV9; D unclear. Sample: peripheral blood. DNA for the CDR3: TGTGCCAGCAGCGTAGTGGGTTCCAGGGAGACCCAGTACTTC. This translates into CASSVVGSRETQYF.